This entry lists 7 T cell receptor beta chains sequenced from one sample in a study of T cell repertoires in cytomegalovirus infection. These receptors are not linked to any known antigen. TCRdb ran MiXCR on the reads and lists one entry per CDR3 protein. The table shows approximately 910,000 distinct CDR3 sequences, with approximately 31% occurring only once. Sample: cultured CD8+ T cells from PBMCs, taken from culture after CMV antigen stimulation. These receptors were obtained from a human donor in good health (CMV status not recorded). Some clones in this sample may be carry-over from other donors' samples.

This clonotype showed up just once. A read error may explain this, as a much larger clone is one base away. The chain recombines TRBV7-2 with TRBJ1-4, with a tentative D call TRBD1 (5 bases). The CDR3 has 15 amino acids. Germline V gene data show CDR1 as SGHTA and CDR2 as FQGNSA. CDR3 residues: CVSSRLTARNEKLFF. CDR3 coding DNA: TGTGTCAGCAGCCGGCTGACAGCCCGTAATGAAAAACTGTTTTTT.

This clonotype turned up a few times. The rearrangement uses TRBV27 and TRBJ1-1, with D tentatively TRBD1 (5 bases). V lost 5 bases to trimming and J lost 11 bases, with 18 bases between them. This CDR3 comprises 13 residues. The V gene's germline CDR1 is MNHEY and CDR2 SMNVEV (reference sequence). The CDR3 DNA reads as TGTGCCAGCAGTCTATACAGGCCCCCGGAGGCTTTCTTT. Its protein product is CASSLYRPPEAFF.

This clonotype was observed a few times. The rearrangement links TRBV7-9 to TRBJ2-2; D is perhaps TRBD2 (5 bases). V dropped 5 bases and J dropped 4 bases, with 11 bases sitting between them. Per the germline V gene, CDR1 is SEHNR and CDR2 is FQNEAQ (reference sequence). This CDR3 has 14 residues. The CDR3 loop reads CASSAGRGTGELFF. The CDR3, as DNA: TGTGCCAGCAGCGCCGGTCGGGGCACCGGGGAGCTGTTTTTT.

This clonotype was found many times. The V and J genes are TRBV6-2 or TRBV6-3 and TRBJ1-6; D gene ambiguous. Trimming took 6 bases from V and 6 from J, leaving 6 bases between them. This CDR3 region has 12 residues. Germline V gives CDR1 MNHEY, CDR2 SVGEGT. For the CDR3, the DNA is TGTGCCAGCAGAGAACCTAATTCACCCCTCCACTTT. Protein product: CASREPNSPLHF.

In DNA form, the CDR3 reads TGTGCCAGCAGCTTAGACCTGGCGGGTGAAGCTTTCTTT. Translation: CASSLDLAGEAFF. The V gene is TRBV7-6, the J gene TRBJ1-1; D is uncertain. The V gene lost 1 base and the J gene lost 7 bases, with 10 bases spanning the gap. The germline V gene encodes CDR1 SGHVS and CDR2 FNYEAQ. The CDR3 length is 13 residues.

The chain has TRBV5-4 and TRBJ2-7; 7 bases line up with TRBD1. V gave up 0 bases and J gave up 0 bases; unmatched junction bases: 6. Germline V CDR1 and CDR2: SGHNT, YYREEE (reference sequence). The length of the CDR3 is 16 residues. The CDR3 is CASSLGDRFYSYEQYF. Here the CDR3 DNA reads TGTGCCAGCAGCTTGGGGGACAGATTCTACTCCTACGAGCAGTACTTC.

This clonotype was counted only a few times. This chain uses TRBV29-1 with TRBJ1-4, with D perhaps TRBD1 (5 bases). Per germline, CDR1 SQVTM and CDR2 ANQGSEA. This CDR3 comprises 11 residues. Trimming removed 6 bases at V and 13 bases at J, with 15 bases between. CDR3 sequence reads: CSVTGTGSLFF. The CDR3 DNA reads as TGCAGCGTCACCGGGACGGGATCACTGTTTTTT.